This T cell receptor (beta chain) was documented in a study of T-cell memory formation after mild COVID-19 (TCRdb year 2021). Regarding the research as a whole: Most TCR sequence clusters were specific to one of the two donors. In a couple of donors, T-cell clones that expanded and contracted after mild COVID-19 were followed by sequencing TCRalpha and TCRbeta repertoires longitudinally. Two young, previously healthy adult volunteers made up the cohort, one male and one female.

Beyond this particular receptor, the publication reports: The detection of some responding clones in pre-infection memory suggests that pre-existing cross-reactive memory T cells joined the SARS-CoV-2 response. Clones that contracted from day 15 to 85 showed balanced CD4/CD8 phenotypes, whereas a second wave of clones that expanded from day 15 to 37 leaned towards CD4+. The study included only a couple of mild cases, and larger cohorts that include severe cases with pre-infection samples were judged to be necessary. Contracting CD4+ clones were located mainly in the CM and EM memory subsets, whereas CD8+ clones were found to be enriched in EMRA. Whether the second-wave clones peaking on day 37 were SARS-CoV-2 specific was not confirmed.

Sequencing instrument: Illumina NovaSeq 6000. cDNA libraries for TCRalpha and TCRbeta were prepared by 5'RACE using constant-segment primers, with sample barcodes and unique molecular identifiers added. Trizol reagent was used to extract RNA from every sample. Amplification of the libraries took two PCR steps, and the second step added a second sample barcode plus Illumina TruSeq adapters. Sequencing of libraries was performed on an Illumina NovaSeq with 2 x 150 bp paired-end reads. In the paper's pipeline: Demultiplexing of reads and collapsing into UMI-guided consensus sequences were performed with migec v1.2.7. Using mixcr v2.1.11, the UMI consensuses were aligned to TRA and TRB V and J templates and assembled into clonotypes. Expanded or contracted clonotypes were those called significant by both edgeR and NoisET, with noise models trained on biological replicates. For edgeR calls, a false discovery rate-adjusted p below 0.01 and a log2 fold-change threshold of 1 were applied. As an exploratory analysis of dynamics, max-normalized trajectories of the 1000 most abundant clonotypes were examined by PCA with hierarchical clustering. Each responding clone was given a CD4 or CD8 phenotype based on the CD4+ and CD8+ repertoires, which had been sequenced separately. TCRdb reprocessed the public reads (quality trimming at Q25 with fastp, clone calling with MiXCR) and kept in-frame beta chains. Every distinct CDR3 protein forms one entry, paired with its most common genes and DNA. TCRdb's processing, not the study's, gives the V and J calls here. Counted in this sample were 150,000 to 200,000 distinct CDR3 sequences; roughly 31% of them appeared once. Of the sample, around 12% is held by the ten largest clones.

Worth noting for this clonotype: Its antigen is unknown. The record has no base qualities; no much larger clone is one base away.

Its CDR3 holds 15 amino acids, cysteine through phenylalanine. The retained sequence is limited to the CDR3, 45 bases, with the frame set at the first base. Cut back by 5 bases and 4 bases, the V and J ends lie 18 bases apart. Ficoll-Paque density gradient centrifugation was the method used to isolate PBMCs. The receptor chain draws on TRBV12-3 or TRBV12-4 and TRBJ2-7, and the D gene may be TRBD1, 6 bases matching. The sample was PBMCs or a T cell subset sorted from them (not recorded which). The receptor comes from an adult woman who had mild COVID-19 (a few samples of this study predate the infection). The sample titles of this study are shuffled in the database, so cell type and time point are left out; the donor was told from shared clones. CDR3 sequence: CASSHSPQGGYEQYF. The nucleotide sequence reads as follows: TGTGCCAGCAGTCACAGCCCACAGGGCGGGTACGAGCAGTACTTC.